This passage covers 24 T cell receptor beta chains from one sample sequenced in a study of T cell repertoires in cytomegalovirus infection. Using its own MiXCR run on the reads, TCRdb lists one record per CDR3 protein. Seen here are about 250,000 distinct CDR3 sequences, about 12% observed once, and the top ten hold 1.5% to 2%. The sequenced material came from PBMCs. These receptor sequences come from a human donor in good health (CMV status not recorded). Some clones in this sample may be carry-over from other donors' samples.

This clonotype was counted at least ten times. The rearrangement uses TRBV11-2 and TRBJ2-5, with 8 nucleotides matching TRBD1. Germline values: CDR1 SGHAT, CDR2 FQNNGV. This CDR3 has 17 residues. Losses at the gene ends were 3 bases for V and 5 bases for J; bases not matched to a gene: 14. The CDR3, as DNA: TGTGCCAGCAGCTTGAGGGGCTGGGCAGGGGGCCTGGAGACCCAGTACTTC. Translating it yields CASSLRGWAGGLETQYF.

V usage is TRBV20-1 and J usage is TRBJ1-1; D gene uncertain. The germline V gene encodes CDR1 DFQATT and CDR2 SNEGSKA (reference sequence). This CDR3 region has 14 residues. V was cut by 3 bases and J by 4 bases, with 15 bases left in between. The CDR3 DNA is TGCAGTGCTAGGGTTACAGCGTCAAGCACTGAAGCTTTCTTT. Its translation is CSARVTASSTEAFF.

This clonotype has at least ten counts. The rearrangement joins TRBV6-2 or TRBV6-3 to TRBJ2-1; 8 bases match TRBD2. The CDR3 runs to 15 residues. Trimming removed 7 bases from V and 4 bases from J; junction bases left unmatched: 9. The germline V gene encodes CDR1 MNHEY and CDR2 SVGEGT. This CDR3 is CASTLFAGGYNEQFF. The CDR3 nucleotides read TGTGCCAGCACATTGTTCGCGGGAGGATACAATGAGCAGTTCTTC.

The DNA of the CDR3 is TGCAGCGTTGTTCCGACATTTACCTGGAGCTCCTACGAGCAGTACTTC. Translated: CSVVPTFTWSSYEQYF. V and J are TRBV29-1 and TRBJ2-7; D unresolved. The ends were cut back, 4 bases at V and 0 bases at J, with 19 bases in the middle. Germline V gene data show CDR1 as SQVTM and CDR2 as ANQGSEA. The CDR3 has 16 residues.

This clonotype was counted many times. The CDR3 here is CASRETGLGTDTQYF. DNA for the CDR3: TGTGCCAGTAGGGAGACCGGGTTAGGCACAGATACGCAGTATTTT. J is TRBJ2-3 and V is TRBV19; no definite D call. Germline CDR1 LNHDA, CDR2 SQIVND (reference sequence). The CDR3 loop spans 15 amino acids. V shed 6 bases and J shed 1 base, with 14 bases lying between them.

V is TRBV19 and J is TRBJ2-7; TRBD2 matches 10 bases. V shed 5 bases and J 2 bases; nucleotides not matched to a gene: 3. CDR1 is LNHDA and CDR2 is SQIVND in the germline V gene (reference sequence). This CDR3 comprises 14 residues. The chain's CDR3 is CASSAGTSAYEQYF. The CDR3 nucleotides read TGTGCCAGTAGTGCCGGGACTAGCGCCTACGAGCAGTACTTC.

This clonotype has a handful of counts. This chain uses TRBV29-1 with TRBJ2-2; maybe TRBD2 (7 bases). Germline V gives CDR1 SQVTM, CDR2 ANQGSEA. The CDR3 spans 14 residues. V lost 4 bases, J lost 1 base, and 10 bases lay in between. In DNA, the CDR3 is TGCAGCGTTGGGGGGGGCGAGAACACCGGGGAGCTGTTTTTT. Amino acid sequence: CSVGGGENTGELFF.

The CDR3 is CASSLMTGFLLRTEAFF. CDR3 sequence (DNA): TGTGCCAGCAGCTTGATGACAGGGTTCCTTCTACGTACTGAAGCTTTCTTT. The chain joins TRBV5-8 to TRBJ1-1; 7 positions agree with TRBD1. Germline assignment: CDR1 SGHTS and CDR2 YDEGEE. J was trimmed by 5 bases and V by 1 base; bases with no gene match: 14. The CDR3 has 17 amino acids.

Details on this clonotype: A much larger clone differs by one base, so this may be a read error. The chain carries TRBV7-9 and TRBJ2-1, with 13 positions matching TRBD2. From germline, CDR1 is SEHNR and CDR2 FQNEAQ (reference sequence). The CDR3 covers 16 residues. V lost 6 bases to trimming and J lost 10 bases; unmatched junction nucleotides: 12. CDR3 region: CASSKGTSGVGGEQFF. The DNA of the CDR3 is TGTGCCAGCAGTAAAGGGACTAGCGGGGTCGGGGGGGAGCAGTTCTTC. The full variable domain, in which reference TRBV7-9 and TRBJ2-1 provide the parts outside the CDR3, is DTGVSQNPRHKITKRGQNVTFRCDPISEHNRLYWYRQTLGQGPEFLTYFQNEAQLEKSRLLSDRFSAERPKGSFSTLEIQRTEQGDSAMYLCASSKGTSGVGGEQFFGPGTRLTVL.

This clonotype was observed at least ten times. Here the CDR3 DNA reads TGTGCCAGCAGCTCCCGGACTAGCGGGACAGAGACCCAGTACTTC. This sequence encodes CASSSRTSGTETQYF. This sequence joins TRBV7-2 and TRBJ2-5; the match to TRBD2 covers 12 bases. The CDR3 totals 15 residues. Germline loops: CDR1 SGHTA, CDR2 FQGNSA. V lost 4 bases, J lost 4 bases, and 4 bases stayed unmatched.

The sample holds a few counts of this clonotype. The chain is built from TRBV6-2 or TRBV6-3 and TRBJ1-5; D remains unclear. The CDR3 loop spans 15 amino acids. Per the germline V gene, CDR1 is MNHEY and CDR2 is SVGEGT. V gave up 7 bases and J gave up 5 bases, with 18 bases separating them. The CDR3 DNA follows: TGTGCCAGCACTAACGCGGGGTATGGAGATCAGCCCCAGCATTTT. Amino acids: CASTNAGYGDQPQHF.

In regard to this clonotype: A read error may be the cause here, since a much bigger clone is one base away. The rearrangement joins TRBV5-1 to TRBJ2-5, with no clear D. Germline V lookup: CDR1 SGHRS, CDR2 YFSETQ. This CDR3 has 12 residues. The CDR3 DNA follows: TGCGCCAGCAGCGCCTCTCAAGAGACCCAGCACTTC. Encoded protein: CASSASQETQHF.

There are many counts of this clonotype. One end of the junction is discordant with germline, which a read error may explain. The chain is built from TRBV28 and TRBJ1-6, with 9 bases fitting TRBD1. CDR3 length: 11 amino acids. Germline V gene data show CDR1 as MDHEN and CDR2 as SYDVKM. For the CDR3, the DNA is TGTGCCAGCAGTTCCCGGGACAGGGCCTTTTTT. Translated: CASSSRDRAFF.

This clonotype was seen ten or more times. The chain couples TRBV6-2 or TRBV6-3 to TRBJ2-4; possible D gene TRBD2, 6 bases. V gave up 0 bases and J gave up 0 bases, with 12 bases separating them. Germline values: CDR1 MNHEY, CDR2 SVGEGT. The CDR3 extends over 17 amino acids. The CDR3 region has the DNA TGTGCCAGCAGTTACTCGAACGTGGGACTAGCCAAAAACATTCAGTACTTC. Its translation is CASSYSNVGLAKNIQYF.

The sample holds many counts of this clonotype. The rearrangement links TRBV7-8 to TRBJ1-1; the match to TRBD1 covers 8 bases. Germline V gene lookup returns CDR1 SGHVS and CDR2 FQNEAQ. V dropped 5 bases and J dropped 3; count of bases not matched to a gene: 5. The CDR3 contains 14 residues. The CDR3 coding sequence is TGTGCCAGCAGCCCAGGGGGCACGTACACTGAAGCTTTCTTT. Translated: CASSPGGTYTEAFF.

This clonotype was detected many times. The CDR3 loop is CASSRSLPNTEAFF. The CDR3 coding sequence is TGTGCCAGTAGTAGATCCCTCCCTAACACTGAAGCTTTCTTT. This rearrangement joins TRBV19 to TRBJ1-1; the D is unclear. Trimming shortened V by 4 bases and J by 2 bases, and 11 bases separated the two germline ends. The CDR3 consists of 14 residues. Germline V gene lookup returns CDR1 LNHDA and CDR2 SQIVND (reference sequence).

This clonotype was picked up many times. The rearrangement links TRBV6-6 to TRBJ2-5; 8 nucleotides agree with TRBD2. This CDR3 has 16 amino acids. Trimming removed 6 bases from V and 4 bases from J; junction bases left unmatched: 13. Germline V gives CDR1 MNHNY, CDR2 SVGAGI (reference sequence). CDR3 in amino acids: CASRPIGGAERETQYF. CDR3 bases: TGTGCCAGCAGACCAATCGGGGGGGCCGAAAGAGAGACCCAGTACTTC.

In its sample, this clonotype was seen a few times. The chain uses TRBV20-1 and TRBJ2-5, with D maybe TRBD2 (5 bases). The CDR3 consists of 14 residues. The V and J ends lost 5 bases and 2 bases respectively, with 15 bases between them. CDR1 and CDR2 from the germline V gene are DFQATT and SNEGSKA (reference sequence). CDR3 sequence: CSAPSPGSQETQYF. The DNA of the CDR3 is TGCAGTGCTCCAAGCCCGGGGTCTCAAGAGACCCAGTACTTC.

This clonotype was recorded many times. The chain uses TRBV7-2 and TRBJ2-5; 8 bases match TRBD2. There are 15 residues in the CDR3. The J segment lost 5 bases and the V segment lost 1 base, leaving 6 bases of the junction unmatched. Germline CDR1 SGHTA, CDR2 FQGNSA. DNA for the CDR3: TGTGCCAGCAGCTTAGGCGCGGGAGGTTGGGAGACCCAGTACTTC. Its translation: CASSLGAGGWETQYF.

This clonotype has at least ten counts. The CDR3 region has the DNA TGTGCCAGCTGCATCCGGACAGAGAACACTGAAGCTTTCTTT. Its translation is CASCIRTENTEAFF. V gene TRBV7-2 combines with J gene TRBJ1-1; possibly TRBD1 for D (6 bases). CDR3 length: 14 amino acids. V lost 8 bases and J lost 1, with 14 bases in between. CDR1 is SGHTA and CDR2 is FQGNSA in the germline V gene.

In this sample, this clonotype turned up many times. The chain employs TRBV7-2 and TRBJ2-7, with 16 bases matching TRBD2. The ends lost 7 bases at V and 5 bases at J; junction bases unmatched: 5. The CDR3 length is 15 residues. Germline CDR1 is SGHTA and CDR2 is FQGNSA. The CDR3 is CASMPGLAGGHEQYF. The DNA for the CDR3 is TGTGCCAGCATGCCGGGACTAGCGGGGGGGCACGAGCAGTACTTC.

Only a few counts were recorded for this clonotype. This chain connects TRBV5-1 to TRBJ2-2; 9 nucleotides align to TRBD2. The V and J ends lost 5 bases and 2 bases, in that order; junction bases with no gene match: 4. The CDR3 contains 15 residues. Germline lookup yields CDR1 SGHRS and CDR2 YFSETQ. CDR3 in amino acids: CASRARGGNTGELFF. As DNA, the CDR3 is TGCGCCAGCAGGGCGCGGGGGGGAAACACCGGGGAGCTGTTTTTT.

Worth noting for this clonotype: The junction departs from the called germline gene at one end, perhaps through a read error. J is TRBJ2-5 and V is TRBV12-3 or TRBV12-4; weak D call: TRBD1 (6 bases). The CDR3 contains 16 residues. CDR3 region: CASSLRQGIQQEAQYF. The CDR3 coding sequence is TGTGCCAGCAGTTTAAGGCAGGGGATACAGCAAGAGGCCCAGTACTTC.

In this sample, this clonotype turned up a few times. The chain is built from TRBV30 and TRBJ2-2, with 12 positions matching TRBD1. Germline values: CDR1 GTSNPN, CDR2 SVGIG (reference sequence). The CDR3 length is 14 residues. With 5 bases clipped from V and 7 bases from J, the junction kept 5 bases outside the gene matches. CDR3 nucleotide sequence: TGTGCCTGGGAGGGACAGGGGGCCGGCGGGGAGCTGTTTTTT. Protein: CAWEGQGAGGELFF.